This entry lists 8 T cell receptor beta chains sequenced from one sample in a study of human T cells and chemical hapten exposure. TCRdb used MiXCR to reprocess the RACE reads, holding one entry per CDR3 protein. Seen here are about 380,000 distinct CDR3 sequences, nearly 5% observed once, and the top ten hold under 2.5%. As to time point: patch test 1, 2 weeks after DPC sensitization. This sample's treatment: therapeutic diphenylcyclopropenone sensitization with weekly scalp DPC. The material sequenced was whole blood, taken in connection with sensitization to the hapten diphenylcyclopropenone (DPC). The receptor source for this set is a woman between 50 and 59 years old with alopecia areata. Some clones in this sample may be carry-over from other donors' samples.

This clonotype was counted ten times or more. The chain recombines TRBV12-3 or TRBV12-4 with TRBJ1-1; the D gene is possibly TRBD1 (6 bases). V shed 5 bases and J shed 4 bases, with 17 bases lying between them. This CDR3 region has 15 residues. The DNA of the CDR3 is TGTGCCAGCAGTCCGCCGGGGGGGCGAAGCACTGAAGCTTTCTTT. Encoded protein: CASSPPGGRSTEAFF.

This clonotype was found many times. Its ends do not fully match the called genes, so a read error is possible. The chain joins TRBV5-1 to TRBJ1-1; D ambiguous. Germline lookup yields CDR1 SGHRS and CDR2 YFSETQ. The length of the CDR3 is 12 residues. CDR3 nucleotides: TGTGCCAGCAGCTTAGGTTACACTGAAGCTTTCTTT. Translated: CASSLGYTEAFF. The complete variable domain, with remaining parts taken from reference TRBV5-1 and TRBJ1-1, reads KAGVTQTPRYLIKTRGQQVTLSCSPISGHRSVSWYQQTPGQGLQFLFEYFSETQRNKGNFPGRFSGRQFSNSRSEMNVSTLELGDSALYLCASSLGYTEAFFGQGTRLTVV.

There are many counts of this clonotype. The chain employs TRBV7-8 and TRBJ1-5; tentative D call: TRBD1 (5 bases). CDR3 size: 13 residues. The germline V gene encodes CDR1 SGHVS and CDR2 FQNEAQ. Trimming removed 1 base from V and 6 bases from J, with 7 bases in between. CDR3 residues: CASSLGGSQPQHF. The CDR3 DNA sequence: TGTGCCAGCAGCTTAGGGGGGAGTCAGCCCCAGCATTTT.

This clonotype came up many times. J is TRBJ2-2 and V is TRBV24-1; 10 bases line up with TRBD2. Germline CDR1 reads KGHDR; CDR2 reads SFDVKD. The V segment lost 6 bases and the J segment 6 bases; nucleotides outside the gene matches: 3. This CDR3 region has 14 residues. CDR3 region: CATSISGRSGELFF. CDR3 DNA sequence: TGTGCCACCAGTATTAGCGGGAGGTCCGGGGAGCTGTTTTTT.

At least ten counts were recorded for this clonotype. V is TRBV6-2 or TRBV6-3 and J is TRBJ2-3; 13 nucleotides line up with TRBD2. CDR3 length equals 15 residues. CDR1 MNHEY and CDR2 SVGEGT come from the germline V gene. J gave up 6 bases and V 5 bases, and 5 bases lay outside the gene matches. The CDR3 DNA is TGTGCCAGCAGTCCGAGACTAGCGGGAGGTGATACGCAGTATTTT. Residues: CASSPRLAGGDTQYF.

This clonotype was picked up many times. J is TRBJ2-3 and V is TRBV20-1; 14 bases are shared with TRBD2. The trim removed 5 bases at V and 2 bases at J, leaving 6 bases unmatched. The CDR3 sequence is 16 residues long. The germline V gene has CDR1 DFQATT and CDR2 SNEGSKA (reference sequence). The CDR3 DNA sequence: TGCAGTGCTTCCAGACTAGCGGGGGGGAACACAGATACGCAGTATTTT. It is translated as CSASRLAGGNTDTQYF.

The V gene is TRBV6-1, the J gene TRBJ1-2; 9 nucleotides line up with TRBD1. From germline, CDR1 is MNHNS and CDR2 SASEGT. The CDR3 sequence is 16 residues long. V lost 7 bases, J lost 4 bases, and 13 bases stayed unmatched. CDR3 DNA sequence: TGTGCCAGCATCGGAACCGGTAACAGGGGGCCCTATGGCTACACCTTC. Encoded protein: CASIGTGNRGPYGYTF.

This clonotype was found many times. The chain recombines TRBV13 with TRBJ1-1, with D uncertain. CDR1 PRHDT and CDR2 FYEKMQ come from the germline V gene (reference sequence). This CDR3 is 12 amino acids long. The V end was cut by 0 bases, the J end by 5 bases, with 4 bases between. CDR3 protein: CASSLGRTEAFF. The CDR3 DNA reads TGTGCCAGCAGCTTAGGCCGGACTGAAGCTTTCTTT.